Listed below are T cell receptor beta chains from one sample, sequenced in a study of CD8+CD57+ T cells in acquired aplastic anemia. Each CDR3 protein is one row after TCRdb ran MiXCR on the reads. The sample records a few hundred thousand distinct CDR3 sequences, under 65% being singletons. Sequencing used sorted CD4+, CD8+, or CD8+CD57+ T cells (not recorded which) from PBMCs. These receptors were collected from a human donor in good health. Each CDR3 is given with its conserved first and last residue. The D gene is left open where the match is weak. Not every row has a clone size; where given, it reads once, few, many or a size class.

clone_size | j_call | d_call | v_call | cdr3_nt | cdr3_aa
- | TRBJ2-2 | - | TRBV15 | TGTGCCACCAGAAGGGTGGTCGGGGAGCTGTTTTTT | CATRRVVGELFF
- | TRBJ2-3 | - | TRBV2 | TGTGCCAGCATGGATCAGGGCACAGATACGCAGTATTTT | CASMDQGTDTQYF
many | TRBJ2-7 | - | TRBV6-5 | TGTGCCAGCAGTTATGGAGGGGAGCAGTACTTC | CASSYGGEQYF
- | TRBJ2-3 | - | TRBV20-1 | TGCAGTGCGGAGGGGAGGACGACAGATACGCAGTATTTT | CSAEGRTTDTQYF
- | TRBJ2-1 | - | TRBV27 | TGTGCCAGCAGTCAGCCCCGGACCAGTAACAATGAGCAGTTCTTC | CASSQPRTSNNEQFF
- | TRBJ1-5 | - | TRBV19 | TGTGCCAGTAGTATAGGACAGGAGGGTAATCAGCCCCAGCATTTT | CASSIGQEGNQPQHF
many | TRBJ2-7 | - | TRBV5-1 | TGCGCCAGCAGCTCCGGACAGCTCTACGAGCAGTACTTC | CASSSGQLYEQYF
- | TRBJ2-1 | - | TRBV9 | TGTGCCAGCAGCGGAGGGGTGACAGGAGTTGGTGAGCAGTTCTTC | CASSGGVTGVGEQFF
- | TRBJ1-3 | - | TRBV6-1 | TGTGCCAGCAGACCCAGGAGCTCTGGAAACACCATATATTTT | CASRPRSSGNTIYF
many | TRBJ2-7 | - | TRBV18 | TGTGCCAGCTCACCTGCACAGGGCTCCCCCTACGAGCAGTACTTC | CASSPAQGSPYEQYF
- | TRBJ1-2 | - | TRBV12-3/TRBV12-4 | TGTGCCAACAGCCCGGGCTATGGCTACACCTTC | CANSPGYGYTF
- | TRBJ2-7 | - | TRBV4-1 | TGCGCCAGCAGCCTGAGAGGTAGCGACGAGCAGTACTTC | CASSLRGSDEQYF
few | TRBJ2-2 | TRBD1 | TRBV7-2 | TGTGCCAGCAGCTGGGGACAGTCGAACACCGGGGAGCTGTTTTTT | CASSWGQSNTGELFF
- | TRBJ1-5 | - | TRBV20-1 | TGCAGTGCACCTTATGGGAGGGGCAATCAGCCCCAGCATTTT | CSAPYGRGNQPQHF
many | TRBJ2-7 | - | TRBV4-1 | TGCGCCAGCAGCCAAGTACGGGACACCTACGAGCAGTACTTC | CASSQVRDTYEQYF
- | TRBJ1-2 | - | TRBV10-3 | TGTGCCATCAGTGAGGAACAGGGAATCTATGGCTACACCTTC | CAISEEQGIYGYTF
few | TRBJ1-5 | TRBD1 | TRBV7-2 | TGTGCCAGCAGCCGAGGGGGGACAGGGGGCCTTGGGCAGCCCCAGCATTTT | CASSRGGTGGLGQPQHF
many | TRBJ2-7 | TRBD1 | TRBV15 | TGTGCCACCAGCGACCGGACAGGGGCCTACGAGCAGTACTTC | CATSDRTGAYEQYF
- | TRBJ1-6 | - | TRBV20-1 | TGCAGTGCTAGAGATCTACCCGAAACTCTCCTCCACTTT | CSARDLPETLLHF
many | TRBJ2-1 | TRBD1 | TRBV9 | TGTGCCAGCAGCGGTAACACCGGGACAGGTGTCATCTACAATGAGCAGTTCTTC | CASSGNTGTGVIYNEQFF
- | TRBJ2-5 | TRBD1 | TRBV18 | TGTGCCAGCTCACCACCTGATAGGGACAGGGAGACCCAGTACTTC | CASSPPDRDRETQYF
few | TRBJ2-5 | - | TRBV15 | TGTGCCACCAGCAGAGTATATGGGGTCGGCGAGACCCAGTACTTC | CATSRVYGVGETQYF
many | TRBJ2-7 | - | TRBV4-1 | TGCGCCAGCAGCCAAGTACAGGGCTTCTACGAGCAGTACTTC | CASSQVQGFYEQYF
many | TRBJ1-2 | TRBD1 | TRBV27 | TGTGCCAGCAGTCCCTCATGGACAGGGAACTTTTTTAACTATGGCTACACCTTC | CASSPSWTGNFFNYGYTF
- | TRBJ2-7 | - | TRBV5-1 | TGCGCCAGCAGCAGTACAGGGAAGTGGCTCTACGAGCAGTACTTC | CASSSTGKWLYEQYF
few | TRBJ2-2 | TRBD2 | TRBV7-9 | TGTGCCAGCAGCGTGGGAGGGAGGGAGCTGTTTTTT | CASSVGGRELFF
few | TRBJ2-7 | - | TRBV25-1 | TGTGCCAGCAGTGAATTGGTAGGAGCGGCTTCCGACGAGCAGTACTTC | CASSELVGAASDEQYF
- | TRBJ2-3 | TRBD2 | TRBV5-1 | TGCGCCAGCAGCCCTCAAATAGCGGGAGCCTCGAACACGCAGTATTTT | CASSPQIAGASNTQYF
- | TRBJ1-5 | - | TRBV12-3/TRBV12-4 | TGTGCCAGCAGTTACGGCGGGGGGTACAATGAGCAGCCCCAGCATTTT | CASSYGGGYNEQPQHF
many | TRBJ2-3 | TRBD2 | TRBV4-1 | TGCGCCAGCAGCCAAGAGGGCGGGGGGGACAGTAATACGCAGTATTTT | CASSQEGGGDSNTQYF
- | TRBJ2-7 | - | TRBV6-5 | TGTGCCAGCAGTCAGGGGTGGAACGAGCAGTACTTC | CASSQGWNEQYF
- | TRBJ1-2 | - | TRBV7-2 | TGTGCCAGCAGCTTAGCTTGGCGGAGGGGCTACACCTTC | CASSLAWRRGYTF
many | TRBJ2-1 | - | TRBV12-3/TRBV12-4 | TGTGCCAGCAGGCTCGGGGACCGATACAATGAGCAGTTCTTC | CASRLGDRYNEQFF
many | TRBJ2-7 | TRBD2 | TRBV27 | TGTGCCAGCAACGGGAGGGTCCCCTACGAGCAGTACTTC | CASNGRVPYEQYF
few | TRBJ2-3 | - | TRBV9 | TGTGCCAGCAGCGGTGACAGAACAGATACGCAGTATTTT | CASSGDRTDTQYF
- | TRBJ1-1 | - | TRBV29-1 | TGCAGCGTTGAAGAGGGAACCGCTTTCTTT | CSVEEGTAFF
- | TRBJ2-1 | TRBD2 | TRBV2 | TGTGCCAGCAGTGAAGGTAGGGTGACTAGCGGCAAGCAGTTCTTC | CASSEGRVTSGKQFF
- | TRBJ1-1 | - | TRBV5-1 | TGCGCCAGCAGCTTGGAGCTTGGGGGGCGGACAATGTTTGAAGCTTTCTTT | CASSLELGGRTMFEAFF
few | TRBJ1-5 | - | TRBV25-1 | TGTGCCAGCAGTGCGGGGGGCCGGGGCAATCAGCCCCAGCATTTT | CASSAGGRGNQPQHF
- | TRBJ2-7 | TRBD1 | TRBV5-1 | TGCGCCAGCAGCTTGTGGACAGGGTTCTCCTACGAGCAGTACTTC | CASSLWTGFSYEQYF
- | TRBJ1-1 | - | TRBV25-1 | TGTGCCAGCAGTCCGGCCGGGAGAGGCACTGAAGCTTTCTTT | CASSPAGRGTEAFF
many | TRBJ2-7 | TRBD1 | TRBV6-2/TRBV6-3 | TGTGCCAGCAGTTACGGGACAGGAGTTTACGAGCAGTACTTC | CASSYGTGVYEQYF